This T cell receptor beta chain is drawn from a study of T cell changes during pregnancy in multiple sclerosis. Here immunoSEQ multiplex PCR was the method, and the copy in TCRdb shows in-frame clones only, minus some. Of some 32,000 clones detected, 75% to 95% appear once; the ten largest clones hold 3.5% to 4.5%. Trimming shortened V by 5 bases and J by 8 bases, and 24 bases separated the two germline ends. The germline V gene encodes CDR1 SGHVT and CDR2 SQSDAQ. CDR3 length: 16 amino acids. The sequence was obtained from a female donor with multiple sclerosis, enrolled in a pregnancy study. The chain combines TRBV7-4 with TRBJ1-1; no reliable D call. The specimen comprised CD8+ T cells from peripheral blood mononuclear cells, sampled in the second trimester of pregnancy. CDR3 region: CASSPRASEGLAEAFF. CDR3 DNA: TGTGCCAGCAGCCCTAGGGCTTCCGAGGGCCTTGCGGAAGCTTTCTTT.